This T cell receptor beta chain was obtained from a study of blood T cell repertoires in COVID-19. Across the whole study: Whether acute or convalescent, the COVID-19 samples came from the United States, Italy and Spain. Nucleic acid was either cDNA or gDNA, and it came from T cells, B-cell-depleted T cells, or PBMCs.

As handled by the study authors: By means of reference gene primer amplification, nucleated cell counts were estimated. Sequencing used immunoSEQ multiplex PCR; TCRdb keeps in-frame clones, though not all of them. Clone size and V and J calls were adopted from that table, with D and trimming inferred from the DNA. The sample lists about 240,000 clones; 70% to 90% were seen once. The Seattle patients joined while their infection was active and were tracked longitudinally afterward. V lost 6 bases, J lost 5 bases, and 10 bases lay in between. Germline-derived CDR1 and CDR2 are SNHLY and FYNNEI. This CDR3 region has 12 residues.

The sample consisted of peripheral blood. The TCR originated in a woman aged 45-65 years with COVID-19, enrolled during active disease. The rearrangement links TRBV2 to TRBJ1-1; no firm D call. The CDR3 here is CASRAWETEAFF. CDR3 bases: TGTGCCAGCAGAGCGTGGGAGACTGAAGCTTTCTTT.